The 27 T cell receptor beta chains below all came from one sample that was sequenced in a study of early T cells in non-severe SARS-CoV-2 infection. TCRdb analysed the 5' RACE reads with MiXCR anew, one entry per CDR3 protein. The sample has fewer than 110,000 distinct CDR3 sequences, over 8.5% seen once; the top ten hold more than 6.5%. The sequencing sample was made of whole blood. The origin of the receptors is an adult who was a healthcare worker with PCR-confirmed SARS-CoV-2 infection or an uninfected control (not recorded which).

In its sample, this clonotype was seen a few times. CDR3 in DNA: TGTGCCAGCAGCTTAGTCGGACAGGTCGCGGGCGAGCAGTACTTC. It encodes CASSLVGQVAGEQYF. The rearrangement links TRBV7-8 to TRBJ2-7, with 7 bases aligning to TRBD1. CDR1 SGHVS and CDR2 FQNEAQ come from the germline V gene. This CDR3 spans 15 amino acids. With V trimmed by 1 base and J by 6 bases, 9 bases remained unmatched.

This clonotype has at least ten counts. The rearrangement joins TRBV2 to TRBJ2-1; D is unresolved. V was cut by 6 bases and J by 5 bases, with 5 bases left in between. The length of the CDR3 is 11 residues. CDR1 and CDR2 (germline): SNHLY, FYNNEI. The chain's CDR3 is CASSANNEQFF. The CDR3 DNA reads TGTGCCAGCAGCGCAAACAATGAGCAGTTCTTC.

This clonotype occurred many times. The chain links TRBV2 to TRBJ2-3, with 13 nucleotides matching TRBD2. V shed 2 bases and J 1 base; nucleotides not matched to a gene: 9. The CDR3 contains 19 residues. Germline CDR1 reads SNHLY; CDR2 reads FYNNEI. CDR3 sequence reads: CASSEFPTSGRAGTDTQYF. In DNA, the CDR3 is TGTGCCAGCAGTGAATTCCCTACTAGCGGGAGGGCCGGCACAGATACGCAGTATTTT.

This clonotype has more than one count but fewer than ten. The V gene is TRBV6-5, the J gene TRBJ1-6; TRBD1 might be the D (5 bases). This CDR3 comprises 15 residues. The V end lost 5 bases, the J end lost 7 bases, and 15 bases lay between the germline ends. Germline lookup yields CDR1 MNHEY and CDR2 SVGAGI. The CDR3 region is CASSRNRSPNSPLHF. Written as DNA, the CDR3 is TGTGCCAGCAGTCGTAACAGGTCACCGAATTCACCCCTCCACTTT.

In its sample, this clonotype was seen many times. The chain is built from TRBV3-1 and TRBJ1-6; D perhaps matches TRBD1 (6 bases). Deletions cut 7 bases from V and 7 bases from J, with 14 bases between. This CDR3 comprises 14 residues. CDR1 and CDR2 (germline): LGHDT, YNNKEL (reference sequence). CDR3: CASTLRGGNSPLHF. CDR3 DNA: TGTGCCAGCACCCTCAGGGGAGGAAATTCACCCCTCCACTTT.

This clonotype was observed a few times. The CDR3 DNA reads as TGTGCCAGCAGTTTTGTGTCTTCACCCCTCCACTTT. Protein product: CASSFVSSPLHF. This chain links TRBV12-3 or TRBV12-4 with TRBJ1-6; D gene uncertain. Trimming took off 3 bases at V and 9 bases at J, with 6 bases between the two ends. The CDR3 totals 12 residues.

This clonotype has more than one count but fewer than ten. This chain joins TRBV6-2 or TRBV6-3 and TRBJ2-7; D call uncertain. Germline values: CDR1 MNHEY, CDR2 SVGEGT. The V gene lost 6 bases and the J gene lost 2 bases, with 11 bases spanning the gap. The CDR3 extends over 13 amino acids. CDR3 in amino acids: CASSPRSPYEQYF. The CDR3 DNA sequence: TGTGCCAGCAGCCCCCGGAGTCCCTACGAGCAGTACTTC.

The rearrangement links TRBV2 to TRBJ2-7; 9 bases fit TRBD1. Per germline, CDR1 SNHLY and CDR2 FYNNEI. The CDR3 loop spans 15 amino acids. Trimming cost V 7 bases and J 9 bases; bases outside gene matches: 16. CDR3 loop: CASNPYGGTGTPQYF. CDR3 in DNA: TGTGCCAGCAATCCCTATGGGGGGACAGGGACCCCGCAGTACTTC.

Regarding this clonotype: Germline is not matched at one junction end, which may reflect a read error. The rearrangement links TRBV3-1 to TRBJ1-1; D not certain. The CDR3 runs 12 residues. Germline assignment: CDR1 LGHDT and CDR2 YNNKEL (reference sequence). The CDR3 sequence: CTSSQDYREAFF. The CDR3 bases are TGTACCAGCAGCCAAGATTATAGAGAAGCTTTTTTT. The full variable domain, its missing parts supplied by reference TRBV3-1 and TRBJ1-1, is DTAVSQTPKYLVTQMGNDKSIKCEQNLGHDTMYWYKQDSKKFLKIMFSYNNKELIINETVPNRFSPKSPDKAHLNLHINSLELGDSAVYFCTSSQDYREAFFGQGTRLTVV.

V usage is TRBV9 and J usage is TRBJ1-2; D uncertain. The CDR3 has 14 amino acids. Per the germline V gene, CDR1 is SGDLS and CDR2 is YYNGEE. The germline V and J ends were trimmed by 7 bases and 5 bases, with 18 bases remaining between them. CDR3 DNA sequence: TGTGCCAGCCGGAGCCCACAGCGTATTTATGGCTACACCTTC. This encodes CASRSPQRIYGYTF.

The chain recombines TRBV7-8 with TRBJ2-1; 11 bases match TRBD2. CDR1 SGHVS and CDR2 FQNEAQ come from the germline V gene. Trimming cost V 6 bases and J 5 bases; bases outside gene matches: 6. This CDR3 comprises 15 residues. The CDR3 reads CASRLLAGGNNEQFF. Written as DNA, the CDR3 is TGTGCCAGCAGGTTGCTAGCGGGAGGCAACAATGAGCAGTTCTTC. Looking up the rest from reference TRBV7-8 and TRBJ2-1 gives the full variable domain: GAGVSQSPRYKVAKRGQDVALRCDPISGHVSLFWYQQALGQGPEFLTYFQNEAQLDKSGLPSDRFFAERPEGSVSTLKIQRTQQEDSAVYLCASRLLAGGNNEQFFGPGTRLTVL.

This clonotype was seen a few times. CDR3 coding DNA: TGTGCCTGGAGTGTTTCAGGGGAGAACGAGCAGTACTTC. This translates into CAWSVSGENEQYF. This chain uses TRBV30 with TRBJ2-7, with D possibly matching TRBD1 (6 bases). The germline gives CDR1 GTSNPN, CDR2 SVGIG (reference sequence). This CDR3 comprises 13 residues. The V end lost 0 bases, the J end lost 5 bases, and 11 bases lay between the germline ends.

In its sample, this clonotype was seen many times. J is TRBJ2-5 and V is TRBV3-1; D may be TRBD1 (6 bases). Germline assignment: CDR1 LGHDT and CDR2 YNNKEL (reference sequence). This CDR3 comprises 14 residues. V was clipped by 2 bases and J by 5 bases, with 12 bases between them. DNA of the CDR3: TGTGCCAGCAGCCAACTGACAGGCTGGGAGACCCAGTACTTC. Translation gives CASSQLTGWETQYF.

This clonotype occurred many times. This chain uses TRBV7-6 with TRBJ2-3; D ambiguous. Germline lookup yields CDR1 SGHVS and CDR2 FNYEAQ. V lost 5 bases and J 8 bases, leaving 17 bases between the germline ends. The CDR3 is made up of 14 amino acids. The CDR3 region is CASSHNSVIVTQYF. CDR3 in DNA: TGTGCCAGCAGCCATAATTCTGTAATTGTTACGCAGTATTTT.

This clonotype was found a few times. The chain joins TRBV19 to TRBJ2-1; D gene unclear. The CDR3 covers 13 residues. The germline gives CDR1 LNHDA, CDR2 SQIVND (reference sequence). Trimming took off 9 bases at V and 4 bases at J, with 13 bases between the two ends. The CDR3 sequence: CASSYLSYNEQFF. The CDR3 coding sequence is TGTGCCAGCTCGTACCTTTCGTACAATGAGCAGTTCTTC.

This clonotype was seen only a few times. The J gene is TRBJ2-1, the V gene TRBV28; perhaps TRBD2 as D (6 bases). Per the germline V gene, CDR1 is MDHEN and CDR2 is SYDVKM. The CDR3 runs to 14 residues. V was clipped by 10 bases and J by 0 bases, with 13 bases between them. CDR3 sequence (DNA): TGTGCCACCCACCGGGGGAGCTCCTACAATGAGCAGTTCTTC. Translated: CATHRGSSYNEQFF.

This clonotype was counted ten times or more. The chain couples TRBV7-6 to TRBJ2-1, with TRBD2 matching 12 bases. The germline gives CDR1 SGHVS, CDR2 FNYEAQ. The V segment lost 5 bases and the J segment 4 bases; nucleotides outside the gene matches: 6. The CDR3 extends over 16 amino acids. The CDR3 loop reads CASSQPLAGGYNEQFF. CDR3 in DNA: TGTGCCAGCAGCCAACCCCTAGCGGGAGGGTACAATGAGCAGTTCTTC.

This clonotype turned up a few times. V usage is TRBV10-3 and J usage is TRBJ2-7, with D perhaps TRBD2 (6 bases). This CDR3 has 16 residues. Looked up from germline, CDR1 is ENHRY and CDR2 is SYGVKD. Trimming shortened V by 10 bases and J by 1 base, and 23 bases separated the two germline ends. The DNA of the CDR3 is TGTGCCACCGGGGGTAAAGGCTGGTCCGGGTCCTACGAGCAGTACTTC. Its translation is CATGGKGWSGSYEQYF.

This clonotype was detected ten times or more. The gene calls are TRBV15 and TRBJ2-1; TRBD1 matches at 10 bases. Per the germline V gene, CDR1 is LNHNV and CDR2 is YYDKDF (reference sequence). With 1 base clipped from V and 1 base from J, the junction kept 4 bases outside the gene matches. CDR3 size: 17 residues. The CDR3 DNA sequence: TGTGCCACCAGCAGAGGGCGGACAGGGGGGTCCTACAATGAGCAGTTCTTC. Residues: CATSRGRTGGSYNEQFF.

The CDR3 nucleotides are TGTGCCAGCAGCTCGACAGGGAAAAGCACAGATACGCAGTATTTT. Its translation is CASSSTGKSTDTQYF. V is TRBV11-2 and J is TRBJ2-3; 7 bases line up with TRBD1. The CDR3 covers 15 residues. V was pared by 4 bases and J by 0 bases, with 4 bases of the junction left unmatched. Germline assignment: CDR1 SGHAT and CDR2 FQNNGV. Drawing the rest from reference TRBV11-2 and TRBJ2-3, the complete variable domain is EAGVAQSPRYKIIEKRQSVAFWCNPISGHATLYWYQQILGQGPKLLIQFQNNGVVDDSQLPKDRFSAERLKGVDSTLKIQPAKLEDSAVYLCASSSTGKSTDTQYFGPGTRLTVL.

A remark on this clonotype: A much larger clone sits a single nucleotide away, making a read error possible. This chain links TRBV5-1 with TRBJ2-7; D gene uncertain. The germline gives CDR1 SGHRS, CDR2 YFSETQ. V shed 3 bases and J shed 0 bases, with 13 bases lying between them. The CDR3 sequence is 15 residues long. The CDR3 region is CASSSPGSNSYEQYF. The CDR3 DNA sequence: TGCGCCAGCAGCTCCCCGGGCAGCAACTCCTACGAGCAGTACTTC.

This chain connects TRBV12-5 to TRBJ2-3; TRBD2 agrees at 7 bases. This CDR3 has 14 residues. From germline, CDR1 is LGHNT and CDR2 FRNRAP. The CDR3 sequence: CASSRELEADTQYF. CDR3 nucleotides: TGTGCATCCTCGCGGGAGTTGGAGGCAGATACGCAGTATTTT.

There are many counts of this clonotype. The chain joins TRBV4-3 to TRBJ2-2; tentative D call: TRBD2 (7 bases). The CDR3 is 18 amino acids. Per germline, CDR1 LGHNA and CDR2 YSLEER. V was cut by 0 bases and J by 7 bases, with 21 bases left in between. The CDR3 DNA is TGCGCCAGCAGCCAAGATTCCGGGGGGACACTTCCAGGCGGGGAGCTGTTTTTT. Translated: CASSQDSGGTLPGGELFF.

This chain connects TRBV7-6 to TRBJ2-5, with D possibly being TRBD1 (5 bases). CDR3 length: 13 residues. V lost 4 bases to trimming and J lost 8 bases, with 14 bases between them. The germline CDR1 and CDR2 sequences are SGHVS and FNYEAQ. CDR3 sequence reads: CASSSGHLETQYF. CDR3 bases: TGTGCCAGCAGCTCAGGACATCTAGAAACCCAGTACTTC.

This clonotype came up many times. This rearrangement joins TRBV20-1 to TRBJ1-5; D gene uncertain. Germline values: CDR1 DFQATT, CDR2 SNEGSKA (reference sequence). CDR3 length: 12 residues. The V and J ends lost 0 bases and 5 bases respectively, with 5 bases between them. The CDR3 DNA sequence: TGCAGTGCTAGAGACGCCTATCAGCCCCAGCATTTT. It yields the protein CSARDAYQPQHF.

V and J are TRBV28 and TRBJ2-5, with a tentative D call TRBD1 (6 bases). The CDR3 loop spans 16 amino acids. V was clipped by 5 bases and J by 1 base, with 17 bases between them. CDR1 is MDHEN and CDR2 is SYDVKM in the germline V gene. CDR3 in DNA: TGTGCCAGCAGTCCCTACCTACAGGGTTCCCAAGAGACCCAGTACTTC. Translating it yields CASSPYLQGSQETQYF.

There are a few counts of this clonotype. V and J are TRBV3-1 and TRBJ2-7, with D possibly matching TRBD2 (6 bases). This CDR3 region has 14 residues. Germline loops: CDR1 LGHDT, CDR2 YNNKEL (reference sequence). Between the trimmed V and J ends, which lost 7 bases and 0 bases, there was a span of 13 bases. This CDR3 is CASTGRDRSYEQYF. The CDR3 coding sequence is TGTGCCAGCACAGGGCGGGACCGCTCCTACGAGCAGTACTTC.